This T cell receptor beta chain comes out of a study of T-cell memory formation after mild COVID-19. Overall study findings and caveats: SARS-CoV-2 specificity was not confirmed for second-wave clones peaking on day 37. CD4+ contracting clones were found mainly in CM and EM, and CD8+ ones in EMRA.

TCRdb recomputed calls from the 5' RACE reads with MiXCR, one row per CDR3 protein. The sample yields roughly 510,000 distinct CDR3 sequences, approximately 15% seen once. This CDR3 spans 14 amino acids. The V gene lost 0 bases and the J gene lost 6 bases, with 12 bases spanning the gap. Germline lookup yields CDR1 DFQATT and CDR2 SNEGSKA (reference sequence). This clonotype was seen a few times. Its antigen is not identified. Sequences were obtained from PBMCs or a T cell subset sorted from them (not recorded which). The chain links TRBV20-1 to TRBJ1-5, with D perhaps TRBD1 (6 bases). This TCR came from an adult woman who had mild COVID-19 (a few samples of this study predate the infection). Cell type and time point are not known. The DNA for the CDR3 is TGCAGTGCTAGAGAATTGGGGGCTGGTCAGCCCCAGCATTTT. Its translation: CSARELGAGQPQHF.